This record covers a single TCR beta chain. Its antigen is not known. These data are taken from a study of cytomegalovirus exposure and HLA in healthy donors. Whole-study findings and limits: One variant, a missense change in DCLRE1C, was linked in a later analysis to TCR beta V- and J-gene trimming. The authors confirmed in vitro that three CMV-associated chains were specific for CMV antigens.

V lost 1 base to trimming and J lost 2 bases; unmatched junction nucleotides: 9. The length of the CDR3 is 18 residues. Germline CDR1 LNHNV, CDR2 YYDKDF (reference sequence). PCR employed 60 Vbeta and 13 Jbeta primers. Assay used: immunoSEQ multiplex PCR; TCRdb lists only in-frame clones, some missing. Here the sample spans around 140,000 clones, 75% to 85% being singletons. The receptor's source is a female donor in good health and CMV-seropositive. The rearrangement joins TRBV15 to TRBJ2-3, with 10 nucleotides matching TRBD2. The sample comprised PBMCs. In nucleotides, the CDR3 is TGTGCCACCAGCAGAGGCCATCTAGCGGGGGAGCTCACAGATACGCAGTATTTT. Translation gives CATSRGHLAGELTDTQYF.